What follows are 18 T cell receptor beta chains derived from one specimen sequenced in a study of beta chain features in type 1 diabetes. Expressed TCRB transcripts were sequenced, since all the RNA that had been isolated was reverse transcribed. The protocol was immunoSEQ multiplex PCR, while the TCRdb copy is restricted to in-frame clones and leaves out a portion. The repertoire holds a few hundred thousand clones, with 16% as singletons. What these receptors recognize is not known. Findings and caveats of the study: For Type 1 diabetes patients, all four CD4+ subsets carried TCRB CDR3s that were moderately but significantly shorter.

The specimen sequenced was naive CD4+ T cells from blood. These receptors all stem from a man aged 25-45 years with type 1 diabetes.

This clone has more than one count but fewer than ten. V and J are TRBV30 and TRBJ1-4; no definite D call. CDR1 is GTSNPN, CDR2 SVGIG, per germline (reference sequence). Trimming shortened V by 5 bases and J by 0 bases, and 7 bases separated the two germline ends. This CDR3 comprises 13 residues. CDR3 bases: TGTGCCTGGGCAGCCGCAACTAATGAAAAACTGTTTTTT. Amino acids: CAWAAATNEKLFF.

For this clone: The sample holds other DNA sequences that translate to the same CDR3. This chain's CDR3 is CSVGGAGANVLTF. The CDR3 DNA reads TGCAGTGTAGGGGGAGCTGGGGCCAACGTCCTGACTTTC. This chain joins TRBV29-1 and TRBJ2-6, with a weak D call TRBD1 (6 bases). The CDR3 is 13 amino acids. Germline V lookup: CDR1 SQVTM, CDR2 ANQGSEA. Full variable domain (missing parts from reference TRBV29-1 and TRBJ2-6): SAVISQKPSRDICQRGTSLTIQCQVDSQVTMMFWYRQQPGQSLTLIATANQGSEATYESGFVIDKFPISRPNLTFSTLTVSNMSPEDSSIYLCSVGGAGANVLTFGAGSRLTVL.

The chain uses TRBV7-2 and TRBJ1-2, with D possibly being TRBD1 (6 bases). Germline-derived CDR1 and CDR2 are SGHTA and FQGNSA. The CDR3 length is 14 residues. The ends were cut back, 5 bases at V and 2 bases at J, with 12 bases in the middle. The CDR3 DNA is TGTGCCAGCAGCCTGGGGGCAGGGAACTATGGCTACACCTTC. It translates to CASSLGAGNYGYTF. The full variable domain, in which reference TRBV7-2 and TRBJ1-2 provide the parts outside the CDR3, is GAGVSQSPSNKVTEKGKDVELRCDPISGHTALYWYRQSLGQGLEFLIYFQGNSAPDKSGLPSDRFSAERTGGSVSTLTIQRTQQEDSAVYLCASSLGAGNYGYTFGSGTRLTVV.

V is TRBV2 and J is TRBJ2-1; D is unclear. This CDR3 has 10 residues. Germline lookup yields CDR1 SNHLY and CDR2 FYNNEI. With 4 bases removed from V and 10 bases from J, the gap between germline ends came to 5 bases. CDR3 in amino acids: CASSVREQFF. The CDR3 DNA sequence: TGTGCCAGCAGTGTCCGCGAGCAGTTCTTC.

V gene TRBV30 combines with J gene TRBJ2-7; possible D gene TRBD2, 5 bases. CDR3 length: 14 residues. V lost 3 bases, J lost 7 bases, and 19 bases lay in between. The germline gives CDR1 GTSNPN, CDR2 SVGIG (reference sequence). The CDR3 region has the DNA TGTGCCTGGAGCGGGGTGGCGGCAGCGGTGGAGCAGTACTTC. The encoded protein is CAWSGVAAAVEQYF.

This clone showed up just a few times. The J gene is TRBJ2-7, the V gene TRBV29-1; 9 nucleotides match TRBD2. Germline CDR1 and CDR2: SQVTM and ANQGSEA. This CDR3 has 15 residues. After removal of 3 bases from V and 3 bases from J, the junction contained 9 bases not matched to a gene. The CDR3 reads CSVDKAGGGFYEQYF. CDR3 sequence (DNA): TGCAGCGTTGATAAGGCGGGAGGGGGTTTCTACGAGCAGTACTTC.

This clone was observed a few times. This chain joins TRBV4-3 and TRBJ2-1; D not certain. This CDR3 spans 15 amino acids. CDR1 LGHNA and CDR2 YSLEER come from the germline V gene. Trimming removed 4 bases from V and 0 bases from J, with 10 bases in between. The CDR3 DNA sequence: TGCGCCAGCAGCCGAGGACGCCTCTCCTACAATGAGCAGTTCTTC. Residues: CASSRGRLSYNEQFF.

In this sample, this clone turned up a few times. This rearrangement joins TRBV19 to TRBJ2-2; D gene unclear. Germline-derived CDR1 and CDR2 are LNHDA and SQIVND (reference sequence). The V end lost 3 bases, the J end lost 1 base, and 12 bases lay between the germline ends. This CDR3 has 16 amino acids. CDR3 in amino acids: CASSILGQVNTGELFF. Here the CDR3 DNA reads TGTGCCAGTAGTATTCTCGGGCAGGTGAACACCGGGGAGCTGTTTTTT.

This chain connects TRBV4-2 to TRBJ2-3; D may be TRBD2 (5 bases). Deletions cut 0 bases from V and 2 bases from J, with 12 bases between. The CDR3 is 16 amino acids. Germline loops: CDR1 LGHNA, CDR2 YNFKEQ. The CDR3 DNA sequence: TGTGCCAGCAGCCAAGAGGGCGGGCTAAACACAGATACGCAGTATTTT. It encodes CASSQEGGLNTDTQYF.

CDR3 nucleotides: TGTGCCAGCAGCCCGGGACCCCAAAGTGGTGAGCAGTTCTTC. It is translated as CASSPGPQSGEQFF. V gene TRBV13 combines with J gene TRBJ2-1, with D perhaps TRBD1 or TRBD2 (5 bases each). Trimming removed 5 bases at V and 9 bases at J, with 17 bases between. This CDR3 region has 14 residues. Germline V gives CDR1 PRHDT, CDR2 FYEKMQ (reference sequence).

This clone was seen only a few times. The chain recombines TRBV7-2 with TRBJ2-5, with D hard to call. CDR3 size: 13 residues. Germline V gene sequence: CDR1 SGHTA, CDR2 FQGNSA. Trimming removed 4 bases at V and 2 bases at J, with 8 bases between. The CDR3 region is CASSSGIQETQYF. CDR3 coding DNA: TGTGCCAGCAGCTCTGGAATTCAAGAGACCCAGTACTTC.

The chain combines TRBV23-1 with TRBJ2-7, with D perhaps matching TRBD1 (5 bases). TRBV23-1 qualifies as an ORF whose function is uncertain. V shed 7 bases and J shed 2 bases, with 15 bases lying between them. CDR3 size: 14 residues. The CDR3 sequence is CASTGSGRTYEQYF. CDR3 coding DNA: TGCGCCAGCACTGGGTCAGGGCGAACCTACGAGCAGTACTTC.

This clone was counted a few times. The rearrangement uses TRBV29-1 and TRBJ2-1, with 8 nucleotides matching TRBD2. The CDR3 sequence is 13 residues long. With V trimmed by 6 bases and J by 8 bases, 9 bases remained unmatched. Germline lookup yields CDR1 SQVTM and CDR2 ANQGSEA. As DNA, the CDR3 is TGCAGCGTGAACTGGCTAGCGGGCCATGAGCAGTTCTTC. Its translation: CSVNWLAGHEQFF.

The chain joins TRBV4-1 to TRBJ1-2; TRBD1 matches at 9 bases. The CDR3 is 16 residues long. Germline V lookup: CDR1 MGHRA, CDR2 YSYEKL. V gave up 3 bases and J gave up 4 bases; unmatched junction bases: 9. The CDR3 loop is CASSQTGQGTIYGYTF. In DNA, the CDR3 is TGCGCCAGCAGCCAGACGGGACAGGGTACAATCTATGGCTACACCTTC.

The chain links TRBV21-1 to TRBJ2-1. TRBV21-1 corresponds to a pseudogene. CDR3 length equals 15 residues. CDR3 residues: CASSKALLARPRKFF. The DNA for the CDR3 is TGTGCCAGCAGCAAAGCGCTATTGGCCCGACCAAGGAAATTCTTC.

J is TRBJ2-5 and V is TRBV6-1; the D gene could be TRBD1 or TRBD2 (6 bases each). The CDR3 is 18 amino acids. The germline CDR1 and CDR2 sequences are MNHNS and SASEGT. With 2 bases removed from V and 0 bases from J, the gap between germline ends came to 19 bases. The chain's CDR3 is CASSERAWRGEYQETQYF. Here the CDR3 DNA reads TGTGCCAGCAGTGAACGTGCTTGGAGGGGGGAGTACCAAGAGACCCAGTACTTC.

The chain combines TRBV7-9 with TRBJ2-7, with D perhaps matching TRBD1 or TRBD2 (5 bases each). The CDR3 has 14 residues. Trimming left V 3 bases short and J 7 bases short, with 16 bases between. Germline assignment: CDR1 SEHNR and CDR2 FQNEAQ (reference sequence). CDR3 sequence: CASSFGTEVEEQYF. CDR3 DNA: TGTGCCAGCAGCTTCGGGACGGAGGTGGAAGAGCAGTACTTC.

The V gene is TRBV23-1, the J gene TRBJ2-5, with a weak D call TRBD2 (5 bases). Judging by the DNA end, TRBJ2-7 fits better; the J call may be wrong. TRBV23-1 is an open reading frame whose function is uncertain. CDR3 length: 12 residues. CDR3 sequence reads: CASSQRDYEQYF. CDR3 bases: TGCGCCAGCTCCCAGAGGGACTACGAGCAGTACTTC.